These T cell receptor beta chains were read from a single sample in a study of neurological immune-mediated disorders. TCRdb fed the 5' RACE reads into MiXCR, producing one record per CDR3 protein. Of some 70,000 distinct CDR3 sequences in the sample, 4.5% were seen once. The sequencing sample was made of PBMCs. The receptor set was obtained from a man aged 30 to 39 with multiple sclerosis. Each CDR3 is given with its conserved first and last residue. D genes are given only for firm matches. Where a row states a size, it is once, few, many or the class of an expanded clone; other rows omit it.

D gene | J gene | clone size | CDR3 length | V gene | CDR3 DNA | CDR3 protein
NA | TRBJ1-2 | many | 14 | TRBV5-5 | TGTGCCAGCAGCTTGTTTGGGGGAAACTATGGCTACACCTTC | CASSLFGGNYGYTF
NA | TRBJ2-5 | many | 14 | TRBV20-1 | TGCAGTGCTAGAGATCGTTTGGGGCAAGAGACCCAGTACTTC | CSARDRLGQETQYF
TRBD1 | TRBJ1-2 | many | 14 | TRBV27 | TGTGCCAGCAGTTTATCGGACAGGGCCGGCGGCTACACCTTC | CASSLSDRAGGYTF
NA | TRBJ2-3 | many | 13 | TRBV7-2 | TGTGCCAGCAGCTTATTCAACACAGATACGCAGTATTTT | CASSLFNTDTQYF
NA | TRBJ1-6 | many | 15 | TRBV5-1 | TGCGCCAGCAGCTTGGACCCGGGGGTAGATTCACCCCTCCACTTT | CASSLDPGVDSPLHF
NA | TRBJ1-4 | NA | 14 | TRBV24-1 | TGTGCCACCAGTGCCGGGCCAACTAATGAAAAACTGTTTTTT | CATSAGPTNEKLFF
TRBD2 | TRBJ2-2 | NA | 14 | TRBV2 | TGTGCCAGCAGTGCCCCTCGGCGGGGGTGGGAGCTGTTTTTT | CASSAPRRGWELFF
NA | TRBJ2-2 | many | 16 | TRBV7-9 | TGTGCCAGCAGCTCCTGGCAAGCGAGGAACACCGGGGAGCTGTTTTTT | CASSSWQARNTGELFF
NA | TRBJ1-1 | many | 15 | TRBV19 | TGTGCCAGTAATCGCTGGGGAACGGGAAGAAAGGAAGCTTTCTTT | CASNRWGTGRKEAFF
NA | TRBJ1-2 | many | 14 | TRBV20-1 | TGCAGTGCACTAATCGCCCTGGGGGGTAGGGGCTACACCTTC | CSALIALGGRGYTF
NA | TRBJ2-5 | NA | 11 | TRBV7-6 | TGTGCCAGCAGCCGCAGAGAGACCCAGTACTTC | CASSRRETQYF
NA | TRBJ1-2 | many | 16 | TRBV4-1 | TGCGCCAGCAGCCAAGTACCGAGGGGGAGGGGCTATGGCTACACCTTC | CASSQVPRGRGYGYTF
NA | TRBJ1-2 | many | 15 | TRBV10-3 | TGTGCCATCAGAGCGAGACCCTCTATCGTCTATGGCTACACCTTC | CAIRARPSIVYGYTF
TRBD2 | TRBJ2-3 | many | 16 | TRBV20-1 | TGCAGTGCTAAGGGACTAGCGGGCGACCCCCCAGATACGCAGTATTTT | CSAKGLAGDPPDTQYF
NA | TRBJ1-2 | many | 15 | TRBV4-1 | TGCGCCAGCAGCCAAGCTCGGGACGGGCTGAACGGCTACACCTTC | CASSQARDGLNGYTF
NA | TRBJ2-2 | many | 12 | TRBV6-1 | TGTGCCAGCGGGGTGGATTCCGGGGAGCTGTTTTTT | CASGVDSGELFF
TRBD1 | TRBJ1-1 | many | 14 | TRBV9 | TGTGCCAGCAGCGCAGGGGGGTGGAACACTGAAGCTTTCTTT | CASSAGGWNTEAFF
TRBD1 | TRBJ1-2 | NA | 15 | TRBV5-1 | TGCGCCAGCAGCTCTGGACAGGGGGCTGGCTATGGCTACACCTTC | CASSSGQGAGYGYTF
TRBD1 | TRBJ2-7 | many | 14 | TRBV5-1 | TGCGCCAGCAGCTTGGGACAGGGGATTTACGAGCAGTACTTC | CASSLGQGIYEQYF
NA | TRBJ1-2 | NA | 14 | TRBV5-1 | TGCGCCAGCAGCGTTTCGGACGGCCCCTATGGCTACACCTTC | CASSVSDGPYGYTF
NA | TRBJ2-7 | many | 14 | TRBV5-1 | TGCGCCAGCAGTCCACAGGACGCTTCCTACGAGCAGTACTTC | CASSPQDASYEQYF
NA | TRBJ1-1 | few | 14 | TRBV7-9 | TGTGCCAGCAGCCTGCCGGGGGGCAACACTGAAGCTTTCTTT | CASSLPGGNTEAFF
NA | TRBJ1-1 | NA | 15 | TRBV7-9 | TGTGCCAGCAGCTTAGTAGGGGGGGCCGGAGATGAAGCTTTCTTT | CASSLVGGAGDEAFF
NA | TRBJ1-3 | NA | 12 | TRBV20-1 | TGCAGTGCTCCCGGACAGGGAAACACCATATATTTT | CSAPGQGNTIYF
TRBD1 | TRBJ1-2 | many | 14 | TRBV2 | TGTGCCAGCATAGGGGGCTTATCTAACTATGGCTACACCTTC | CASIGGLSNYGYTF